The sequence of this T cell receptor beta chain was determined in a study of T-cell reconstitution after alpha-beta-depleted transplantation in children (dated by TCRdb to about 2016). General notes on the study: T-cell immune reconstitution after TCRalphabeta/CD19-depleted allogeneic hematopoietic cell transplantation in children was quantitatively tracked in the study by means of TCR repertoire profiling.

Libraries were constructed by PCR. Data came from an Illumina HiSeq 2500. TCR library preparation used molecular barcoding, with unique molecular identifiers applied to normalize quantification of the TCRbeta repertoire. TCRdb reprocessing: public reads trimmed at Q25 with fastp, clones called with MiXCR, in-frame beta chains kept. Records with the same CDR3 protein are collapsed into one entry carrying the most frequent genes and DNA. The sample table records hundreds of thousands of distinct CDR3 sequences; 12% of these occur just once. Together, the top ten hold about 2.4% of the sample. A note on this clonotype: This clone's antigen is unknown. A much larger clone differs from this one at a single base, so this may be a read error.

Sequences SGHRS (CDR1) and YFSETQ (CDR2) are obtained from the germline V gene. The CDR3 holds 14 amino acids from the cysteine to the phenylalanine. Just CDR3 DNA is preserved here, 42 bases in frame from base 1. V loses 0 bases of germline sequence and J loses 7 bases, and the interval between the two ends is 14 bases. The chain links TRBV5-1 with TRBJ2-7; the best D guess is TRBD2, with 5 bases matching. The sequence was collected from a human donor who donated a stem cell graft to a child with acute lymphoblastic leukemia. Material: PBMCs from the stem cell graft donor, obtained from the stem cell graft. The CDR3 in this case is CASSLVTGEREQYF. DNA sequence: TGCGCCAGCAGCTTGGTCACCGGGGAACGGGAGCAGTACTTC.